The 29 T cell receptor beta chains given below trace back to one sample, sequenced in a study of T cells in Graves' hyperthyroidism and ophthalmopathy. The source material, RNA transcripts, was used to amplify TCR beta CDR3 regions. The TCR CDR3 was amplified in a first-round RT-PCR using the HTBI primer set. TCRdb re-called the multiplex PCR reads through MiXCR, storing one row per CDR3 protein. Of a few hundred thousand distinct CDR3 sequences listed, 15% to 18% are singletons. The specimen sequenced was blood. These receptors were taken from a woman in her 30s with Graves' hyperthyroidism.

This clonotype was picked up many times. V gene TRBV13 combines with J gene TRBJ2-3, with TRBD2 as a possible D gene (5 bases). Looked up from germline, CDR1 is PRHDT and CDR2 is FYEKMQ (reference sequence). This CDR3 has 14 amino acids. Trimming cost V 0 bases and J 4 bases, with 8 bases left between them. CDR3 sequence: CASSLGTKADTQYF. Written as DNA, the CDR3 is TGTGCCAGCAGCTTAGGGACTAAGGCAGATACGCAGTATTTT.

About this clonotype itself: A read error may be the cause here, since a much bigger clone is one base away. V gene TRBV30 combines with J gene TRBJ2-1, with D possibly matching TRBD1 (6 bases). Trimming took off 6 bases at V and 2 bases at J, with 20 bases between the two ends. Germline CDR1 reads GTSNPN; CDR2 reads SVGIG (reference sequence). The CDR3 sequence is 16 residues long. This CDR3 is CACTPRDRKPYNEQFF. The CDR3 DNA reads TGTGCCTGCACCCCGAGAGACAGGAAACCCTACAATGAGCAGTTCTTC.

V and J are TRBV6-1 and TRBJ2-1, with 9 bases fitting TRBD1. Germline CDR1 and CDR2: MNHNS and SASEGT. V lost 5 bases and J lost 8; bases outside the gene matches: 10. This CDR3 is built from 15 residues. The CDR3 DNA sequence: TGTGCCAGCAGTTTGGGACAGGGCCCTCTCGATGAGCAGTTCTTC. This codes for CASSLGQGPLDEQFF.

This clonotype has more than one count but fewer than ten. The V and J genes are TRBV20-1 and TRBJ1-5; D is perhaps TRBD1 (5 bases). Germline loops: CDR1 DFQATT, CDR2 SNEGSKA (reference sequence). The V gene lost 0 bases and the J gene lost 0 bases, with 18 bases spanning the gap. The CDR3 has 18 residues. CDR3 bases: TGCAGTGCTAGAGATAGGCAGGGTAGGTCCTTTAGCAATCAGCCCCAGCATTTT. Translating it yields CSARDRQGRSFSNQPQHF.

This clonotype came up many times. V and J are TRBV12-3 or TRBV12-4 and TRBJ2-7, with 8 nucleotides matching TRBD1. Trimming at V came to 3 bases and at J to 3 bases, leaving 7 bases not matched to a gene. The CDR3 contains 15 residues. CDR3 nucleotides: TGTGCCAGCAGTTTGATGGACAGGGTGGGCTACGAGCAGTACTTC. This sequence encodes CASSLMDRVGYEQYF.

This clonotype was observed many times. CDR3 sequence: CASSESSVGFYEQYF. The CDR3 DNA reads as TGTGCCAGCAGCGAATCCTCTGTCGGTTTTTACGAGCAGTACTTC. The J gene is TRBJ2-7, the V gene TRBV6-1; no definite D call. V lost 6 bases and J lost 4, with 19 bases in between. The CDR3 runs 15 residues. Looked up from germline, CDR1 is MNHNS and CDR2 is SASEGT.

This clonotype was observed many times. This rearrangement joins TRBV28 to TRBJ2-7; no definite D call. Trimming left V 0 bases short and J 2 bases short, with 8 bases between. The CDR3 covers 14 residues. Looked up from germline, CDR1 is MDHEN and CDR2 is SYDVKM. CDR3 nucleotide sequence: TGTGCCAGCAGTTTATGGCAGGCCACCTACGAGCAGTACTTC. This codes for CASSLWQATYEQYF.

The chain recombines TRBV20-1 with TRBJ1-1; TRBD1 aligns across 8 bases. Per germline, CDR1 DFQATT and CDR2 SNEGSKA (reference sequence). Trimming took 6 bases from V and 0 from J; bases not matched to a gene: 6. CDR3 size: 14 residues. The CDR3, as DNA: TGCAGTGCCAGGACAGGGTTGGTGAACACTGAAGCTTTCTTT. It yields the protein CSARTGLVNTEAFF.

The CDR3 coding sequence is TGTGCCAGCAGCCCGTCGGACAGGGAGTCCGAGCAGTACTTC. This sequence encodes CASSPSDRESEQYF. The chain combines TRBV3-1 with TRBJ2-7, with TRBD1 identical over 8 bases. The CDR3 sequence is 14 residues long. The V gene end was trimmed by 4 bases and the J gene end by 6 bases; junction bases not matched to a gene: 8. Germline V gene data show CDR1 as LGHDT and CDR2 as YNNKEL (reference sequence).

The chain has TRBV5-1 and TRBJ2-1; 10 nucleotides line up with TRBD2. V was pared by 0 bases and J by 1 base, with 7 bases of the junction left unmatched. This CDR3 is built from 18 residues. The germline gives CDR1 SGHRS, CDR2 YFSETQ. CDR3 protein: CASSLASVAGGSYNEQFF. The CDR3, as DNA: TGCGCCAGCAGCTTGGCTTCCGTAGCGGGAGGTTCCTACAATGAGCAGTTCTTC. The full variable domain, in which reference TRBV5-1 and TRBJ2-1 provide the parts outside the CDR3, is KAGVTQTPRYLIKTRGQQVTLSCSPISGHRSVSWYQQTPGQGLQFLFEYFSETQRNKGNFPGRFSGRQFSNSRSEMNVSTLELGDSALYLCASSLASVAGGSYNEQFFGPGTRLTVL.

This clonotype was recorded a few times. The chain recombines TRBV19 with TRBJ2-5; 10 nucleotides align to TRBD2. This CDR3 spans 15 amino acids. J was trimmed by 2 bases and V by 5 bases; bases with no gene match: 5. Germline CDR1 and CDR2: LNHDA and SQIVND (reference sequence). This chain's CDR3 is CASSLLAGNQETQYF. CDR3 nucleotide sequence: TGTGCCAGTAGTCTACTAGCGGGAAATCAAGAGACCCAGTACTTC.

The chain is built from TRBV6-2 or TRBV6-3 and TRBJ2-7; D gene ambiguous. Germline assignment: CDR1 MNHEY and CDR2 SVGEGT. Trimming stripped 6 bases from V and 4 bases from J, with 19 bases between. There are 15 residues in the CDR3. CDR3 region: CASRLSRYGIYEQYF. Here the CDR3 DNA reads TGTGCCAGCAGATTGTCAAGGTATGGGATTTACGAGCAGTACTTC.

This clonotype has just a few counts. V gene TRBV18 combines with J gene TRBJ2-7; TRBD1 agrees at 7 bases. Germline-derived CDR1 and CDR2 are KGHSH and LQKENI. J was trimmed by 6 bases and V by 3 bases; bases with no gene match: 8. The CDR3 runs to 14 residues. The CDR3 loop reads CASSPRQGESEQYF. The CDR3 coding sequence is TGTGCCAGCTCACCGAGACAGGGAGAGTCCGAGCAGTACTTC.

J is TRBJ1-2 and V is TRBV28, with 7 nucleotides matching TRBD1. Per the germline V gene, CDR1 is MDHEN and CDR2 is SYDVKM. The CDR3 totals 14 residues. Unmatched junction bases numbered 8, after V lost 5 bases and J lost 5 bases. CDR3 sequence: CASSTTGKVYGYTF. Written as DNA, the CDR3 is TGTGCCAGCAGTACGACAGGGAAAGTGTATGGCTACACCTTC.

This clonotype was picked up a small number of times. This chain links TRBV12-3 or TRBV12-4 with TRBJ1-5, with unresolved D. CDR3 size: 15 residues. With 2 bases removed from V and 0 bases from J, the gap between germline ends came to 8 bases. The CDR3 here is CASSLTEYSNQPQHF. As DNA, the CDR3 is TGTGCCAGCAGTTTAACGGAATATAGCAATCAGCCCCAGCATTTT.

Remarks on this clonotype: A much larger clone differs from this one at a single base, so this may be a read error. This chain connects TRBV27 to TRBJ2-1; 12 bases line up with TRBD2. V was pared by 0 bases and J by 7 bases, with 4 bases of the junction left unmatched. This CDR3 has 16 amino acids. In germline, CDR1 is MNHEY, CDR2 SMNVEV (reference sequence). The CDR3 region has the DNA TGTGCCAGCAGTTTATCGCAGACTAGCGGGAGTAATGAGCAGTTCTTC. Protein product: CASSLSQTSGSNEQFF.

This chain links TRBV19 with TRBJ2-2, with 8 nucleotides matching TRBD2. Germline V gene lookup returns CDR1 LNHDA and CDR2 SQIVND (reference sequence). This CDR3 comprises 15 residues. V lost 2 bases and J lost 5; bases outside the gene matches: 4. CDR3 amino acids: CASSISGRWTGELFF. As DNA, the CDR3 is TGTGCCAGTAGTATAAGCGGGAGATGGACCGGGGAGCTGTTTTTT.

This clonotype appeared a few times. This chain uses TRBV20-1 with TRBJ1-1, with 10 nucleotides matching TRBD1. CDR1 and CDR2 from the germline V gene are DFQATT and SNEGSKA (reference sequence). Unmatched junction bases numbered 7, after V lost 5 bases and J lost 4 bases. The CDR3 has 14 amino acids. The CDR3 is CSALTGGWGTEAFF. In nucleotides, the CDR3 is TGCAGTGCTTTGACAGGGGGCTGGGGCACTGAAGCTTTCTTT.

The table lists this clonotype with many counts. This chain connects TRBV20-1 to TRBJ1-1; maybe TRBD1 (5 bases). CDR1 and CDR2 (germline): DFQATT, SNEGSKA (reference sequence). V lost 1 base to trimming and J lost 0 bases, with 12 bases between them. This CDR3 contains 15 residues. In nucleotides, the CDR3 is TGCAGTGCTAGAGGTGTGGGGCACCTGAACACTGAAGCTTTCTTT. This translates into CSARGVGHLNTEAFF.

This clonotype was observed at least ten times. The CDR3, as DNA: TGTGCCAGCAGCTTATATGGGGTTCGGCACAATGAGCAGTTCTTC. It codes for CASSLYGVRHNEQFF. The V call is TRBV11-2, the J call TRBJ2-1; D is ambiguous. V gave up 2 bases and J gave up 5 bases, with 13 bases separating them. Germline CDR1 SGHAT, CDR2 FQNNGV. The CDR3 runs to 15 residues. Supplemented by reference TRBV11-2 and TRBJ2-1, the full variable domain reads EAGVAQSPRYKIIEKRQSVAFWCNPISGHATLYWYQQILGQGPKLLIQFQNNGVVDDSQLPKDRFSAERLKGVDSTLKIQPAKLEDSAVYLCASSLYGVRHNEQFFGPGTRLTVL.

This clonotype was observed at least ten times. The CDR3 DNA sequence: TGTGCCAGCAGTGGGGGGAGAGTCTCCTACGAGCAGTACTTC. Translating gives CASSGGRVSYEQYF. The J gene is TRBJ2-7, the V gene TRBV7-2; D may be TRBD2 (6 bases). The CDR3 extends over 14 amino acids. Germline CDR1 is SGHTA and CDR2 is FQGNSA. V shed 6 bases and J shed 0 bases, with 12 bases lying between them.

As regards this clonotype: The CDR3 does not close with the conserved phenylalanine or tryptophan, likely indicating a read error. This chain uses TRBV18 with TRBJ1-1, with 9 bases identical to TRBD1. The germline V gene has CDR1 KGHSH and CDR2 LQKENI. This CDR3 has 15 residues. After removal of 2 bases from V and 6 bases from J, the junction contained 7 bases not matched to a gene. The CDR3 is CASSPSETGGPEAFL. The CDR3 nucleotides read TGTGCCAGCTCACCATCAGAGACAGGGGGGCCTGAAGCTTTCTTA.

This clonotype was picked up a small number of times. A read error may be the cause here, since a much bigger clone is one base away. The genes are TRBV11-2 and TRBJ2-5; 8 bases align to TRBD1. CDR3 size: 11 residues. Looked up from germline, CDR1 is SGHAT and CDR2 is FQNNGV. Trimming at V came to 6 bases and at J to 7 bases, leaving 1 base not matched to a gene. CDR3 sequence (DNA): TGTGCCAGCAGAGGACAGGGGACCCAGTACTTC. Translated, it gives CASRGQGTQYF.

As DNA, the CDR3 is TGCGCCAGCAGCCCGGACTTCCCCTACTACGAGCAGTACTTC. Protein sequence: CASSPDFPYYEQYF. The gene calls are TRBV5-1 and TRBJ2-7, with D possibly TRBD2 on 5 matching bases. Germline CDR1 and CDR2: SGHRS and YFSETQ. Trimming left V 4 bases short and J 3 bases short, with 14 bases between. The CDR3 spans 14 residues.

This clonotype was picked up many times. The chain is built from TRBV3-1 and TRBJ2-7; 7 bases agree with TRBD2. The germline gives CDR1 LGHDT, CDR2 YNNKEL (reference sequence). Unmatched junction bases numbered 4, after V lost 1 base and J lost 1 base. The CDR3 length is 15 residues. The CDR3 nucleotides are TGTGCCAGCAGCCAAGTTCCTAGCGGATCCTACGAGCAGTACTTC. Amino acids: CASSQVPSGSYEQYF.

The chain carries TRBV24-1 and TRBJ2-1; D is perhaps TRBD2 (5 bases). With 3 bases removed from V and 0 bases from J, the gap between germline ends came to 11 bases. The CDR3 spans 16 residues. The germline CDR1 and CDR2 sequences are KGHDR and SFDVKD. CDR3 DNA: TGTGCCACCAGTGATCAGATCGCGGGCTCCTACAATGAGCAGTTCTTC. It is translated as CATSDQIAGSYNEQFF.

This clonotype was counted ten times or more. CDR3 region: CASSLGSLEAFF. The CDR3, as DNA: TGTGCCAGCAGTTTAGGAAGCCTTGAAGCTTTCTTT. The rearrangement links TRBV28 to TRBJ1-1; D is ambiguous. Looked up from germline, CDR1 is MDHEN and CDR2 is SYDVKM. This CDR3 is 12 amino acids long. Deletions cut 2 bases from V and 7 bases from J, with 8 bases between.

Concerning this clonotype itself: This sequence may be a read error, since a much larger clone differs from it by one base. The CDR3 protein is CSVAPRDRSYEQYF. CDR3 in DNA: TGCAGCGTGGCACCGAGAGACAGATCCTACGAGCAGTACTTC. The chain couples TRBV29-1 to TRBJ2-7, with TRBD1 as a possible D gene (5 bases). This CDR3 contains 14 residues. The V gene's germline CDR1 is SQVTM and CDR2 ANQGSEA. Trimming stripped 6 bases from V and 1 base from J, with 16 bases between.

This clonotype was detected ten times or more. The genes are TRBV27 and TRBJ2-7; 8 bases are shared with TRBD1. The CDR3 runs to 15 residues. V gave up 4 bases and J gave up 5 bases; unmatched junction bases: 10. Looked up from germline, CDR1 is MNHEY and CDR2 is SMNVEV (reference sequence). In nucleotides, the CDR3 is TGTGCCAGCAGTTCGGCAGGGGGCTTACTCCACGAGCAGTACTTC. This sequence encodes CASSSAGGLLHEQYF.